Each of the 27 T cell receptor beta chains below was sequenced from the same sample in a study of beta chain features in type 1 diabetes. The study reverse transcribed the entire isolated RNA, so it sequenced expressed TCRB transcripts. Method: immunoSEQ multiplex PCR; TCRdb's copy keeps in-frame clones and lacks some. The sample consists of about 320,000 clones, 12% to 15% of them appearing once. The sequencing sample was made of central memory CD4+ T cells from blood. The source of these receptors is a man aged 30 to 39 in good health.

This chain uses TRBV2 with TRBJ1-4; the D gene is possibly TRBD1 (5 bases). The CDR3 runs to 15 residues. Between the trimmed V and J ends, which lost 6 bases and 3 bases, there was a span of 14 bases. Germline loops: CDR1 SNHLY, CDR2 FYNNEI. CDR3 amino acids: CASSPSGGPNEKLFF. CDR3 DNA sequence: TGTGCCAGCAGCCCCTCGGGGGGACCTAATGAAAAACTGTTTTTT.

The rearrangement joins TRBV11-3 to TRBJ2-1; no definite D call. Trimming took off 7 bases at V and 0 bases at J, with 10 bases between the two ends. The CDR3 runs 14 residues. The V gene's germline CDR1 is SGHNT and CDR2 YENEEA. The CDR3 bases are TGTGCCAGCACTCCACTCAGCTCCTACAATGAGCAGTTCTTC. This translates into CASTPLSSYNEQFF.

This chain joins TRBV7-9 and TRBJ2-2; D is ambiguous. CDR1 is SEHNR and CDR2 is FQNEAQ in the germline V gene (reference sequence). The CDR3 has 16 residues. V was shortened by 1 base and J by 7 bases, with 16 bases between the two germline ends. The CDR3 sequence is CASSLGIQALGGELFF. In DNA, the CDR3 is TGTGCCAGCAGCTTAGGGATCCAAGCCTTGGGCGGGGAGCTGTTTTTT.

The V and J genes are TRBV7-2 and TRBJ1-2; D unresolved. The ends were cut back, 5 bases at V and 7 bases at J, with 17 bases in the middle. Germline lookup yields CDR1 SGHTA and CDR2 FQGNSA. CDR3 length equals 14 residues. The CDR3, as DNA: TGTGCCAGCAGCCCCGATTCAAGGGTGCGTGGCTACACCTTC. It is translated as CASSPDSRVRGYTF.

This clone has only a few counts. The V gene is TRBV7-7, the J gene TRBJ1-2; D not certain. From germline, CDR1 is SSHAT and CDR2 FNYEAQ (reference sequence). The CDR3 runs 13 residues. Trimming pared 1 base from V and 8 bases from J, leaving 11 bases between. The CDR3 nucleotides read TGTGCCAGCAGCTTAGGGATTTGGGAAGGCTACACCTTC. As protein: CASSLGIWEGYTF.

This clone turned up a few times. The chain uses TRBV2 and TRBJ1-1; no firm D call. The V end was cut by 8 bases, the J end by 5 bases, with 15 bases between. Germline CDR1 SNHLY, CDR2 FYNNEI. This CDR3 comprises 13 residues. Here the CDR3 reads CASCREVNTEAFF. The CDR3 DNA sequence: TGTGCCAGCTGCCGGGAGGTTAATACTGAAGCTTTCTTT.

In regard to this clone: A read error may account for a junction end that differs from germline. The rearrangement links TRBV7-9 to TRBJ1-1; D gene ambiguous. This CDR3 region has 12 residues. Per germline, CDR1 SEHNR and CDR2 FQNEAQ (reference sequence). CDR3 nucleotide sequence: TGTGCCAGCAGCTTAGAAGTCACTGAAGTTTTCTTT. This gives the protein CASSLEVTEVFF.

The V call is TRBV11-2, the J call TRBJ1-3; TRBD1 might be the D (5 bases). V gave up 0 bases and J gave up 3 bases, with 9 bases separating them. The CDR3 is made up of 15 amino acids. CDR1 SGHAT and CDR2 FQNNGV come from the germline V gene. For the CDR3, the DNA is TGTGCCAGCAGCTTAGATCGGGGGTTTGGAAACACCATATATTTT. Translation: CASSLDRGFGNTIYF.

The chain carries TRBV2 and TRBJ2-7, with TRBD2 matching over 7 bases. CDR1 SNHLY and CDR2 FYNNEI come from the germline V gene. The CDR3 loop spans 14 amino acids. Trimming removed 3 bases from V and 2 bases from J; junction bases left unmatched: 4. The CDR3 reads CASSESSGTYEQYV. In DNA, the CDR3 is TGTGCCAGCAGTGAGTCTAGCGGAACCTACGAGCAGTACGTC.

The chain recombines TRBV7-7 with TRBJ2-7; D unclear. V gave up 2 bases and J gave up 6 bases, with 11 bases separating them. Germline CDR1 SSHAT, CDR2 FNYEAQ (reference sequence). The CDR3 runs to 13 residues. CDR3 amino acids: CASSLIPELEQYF. The CDR3 DNA reads as TGTGCCAGCAGCTTAATTCCGGAGCTCGAGCAGTACTTC.

This clone was found a few times. The chain joins TRBV5-6 to TRBJ2-4; 8 bases align to TRBD1. V shed 7 bases and J 0 bases; nucleotides not matched to a gene: 6. This CDR3 has 15 residues. Germline-derived CDR1 and CDR2 are SGHDT and YYEEEE. The DNA for the CDR3 is TGTGCCAGCGGAAGAACAGGGGGAGCCAAAAACATTCAGTACTTC. It is translated as CASGRTGGAKNIQYF.

The rearrangement uses TRBV5-6 and TRBJ1-2; weak D call: TRBD1 (6 bases). The CDR3 runs to 14 residues. Germline V CDR1 and CDR2: SGHDT, YYEEEE. The V end lost 2 bases, the J end lost 3 bases, and 11 bases lay between the germline ends. Here the CDR3 reads CASSFQGNDYGYTF. The DNA of the CDR3 is TGTGCCAGCAGCTTTCAGGGGAACGACTATGGCTACACCTTC.

This clone has ten or more counts. This chain joins TRBV28 and TRBJ2-7; tentatively, D is TRBD1 (6 bases). CDR1 is MDHEN and CDR2 is SYDVKM in the germline V gene. V dropped 5 bases and J dropped 6 bases, with 17 bases sitting between them. This CDR3 comprises 14 residues. CDR3 in amino acids: CASSDHSGVREQYV. CDR3 sequence (DNA): TGTGCCAGCAGTGACCATTCAGGGGTCCGCGAGCAGTACGTC.

This clone has only a few counts. The rearrangement links TRBV10-2 to TRBJ1-1; D remains unclear. Germline values: CDR1 WSHSY, CDR2 SAAADI. This CDR3 contains 14 residues. The V end was cut by 1 base, the J end by 6 bases, with 12 bases between. The CDR3 bases are TGCGCCAGCAGTGAGTTCCCCATGGCGGCTGAAGCTTTCTTT. Translating it yields CASSEFPMAAEAFF.

The chain couples TRBV11-2 to TRBJ2-2, with 8 bases fitting TRBD1. Germline trimming cut 2 bases from V and 5 bases from J; bases unmatched to any gene: 7. This CDR3 spans 16 amino acids. Germline-derived CDR1 and CDR2 are SGHAT and FQNNGV. The CDR3 here is CASSLKTGVATGELFF. CDR3 nucleotides: TGTGCCAGCAGCTTAAAGACAGGGGTTGCAACCGGGGAGCTGTTTTTT.

The chain is built from TRBV19 and TRBJ1-5; the match to TRBD1 covers 8 bases. Germline trimming cut 7 bases from V and 0 bases from J; bases unmatched to any gene: 5. The CDR3 has 15 amino acids. The germline gives CDR1 LNHDA, CDR2 SQIVND (reference sequence). DNA for the CDR3: TGTGCCAGTACCCCGGGACAGGATAGCAATCAGCCCCAGCATTTT. Its protein is CASTPGQDSNQPQHF.

The chain uses TRBV7-2 and TRBJ1-1, with D maybe TRBD1 (6 bases). Per germline, CDR1 SGHTA and CDR2 FQGNSA. Trimming took off 6 bases at V and 1 base at J, with 12 bases between the two ends. CDR3 size: 14 residues. The CDR3 sequence is CASRGSQGNTEAFF. DNA of the CDR3: TGTGCCAGCAGGGGATCACAGGGGAACACTGAAGCTTTCTTT.

The sample holds a few counts of this clone. This chain connects TRBV7-2 to TRBJ1-1; D remains unclear. The V gene lost 3 bases and the J gene lost 5 bases, with 7 bases spanning the gap. The CDR3 length is 12 residues. In germline, CDR1 is SGHTA, CDR2 FQGNSA. The CDR3 here is CASSLFSTEAFF. CDR3 sequence (DNA): TGTGCCAGCAGCTTGTTCAGTACTGAAGCTTTCTTT.

This clone was seen repeatedly, ten times or more. CDR3 in DNA: TGTGCCAGCAGTCCCGGCAGCCCTGCCTGGTACTTC. It specifies CASSPGSPAWYF. This chain uses TRBV6-1 with TRBJ2-4; D gene ambiguous. Per the germline V gene, CDR1 is MNHNS and CDR2 is SASEGT. The CDR3 sequence is 12 residues long. The V gene lost 5 bases and the J gene lost 15 bases, with 17 bases spanning the gap.

This chain connects TRBV11-3 to TRBJ2-3; perhaps TRBD2 as D (6 bases). This CDR3 comprises 14 residues. CDR1 is SGHNT and CDR2 is YENEEA in the germline V gene. The V and J ends lost 4 bases and 2 bases respectively, with 10 bases between them. The CDR3 DNA reads TGTGCCAGCAGCTCACGGGGGAACACAGATACGCAGTATTTT. It yields the protein CASSSRGNTDTQYF.

This clone was seen a single time. The V call is TRBV7-8, the J call TRBJ2-1; tentatively, D is TRBD1 (6 bases). V shed 2 bases and J shed 4 bases, with 12 bases lying between them. The CDR3 length is 15 residues. Germline V gene lookup returns CDR1 SGHVS and CDR2 FQNEAQ. The CDR3 region has the DNA TGTGCCAGCAGCTTATCGAGACAGGAGTACAATGAGCAGTTCTTC. Translating gives CASSLSRQEYNEQFF.

To note about this clone: Within the sample, other DNA sequences also encode this same CDR3. The V and J genes are TRBV27 and TRBJ1-2; perhaps TRBD1 as D (5 bases). This CDR3 is 12 amino acids long. Germline loops: CDR1 MNHEY, CDR2 SMNVEV (reference sequence). V was pared by 4 bases and J by 4 bases, with 7 bases between. This CDR3 is CASSSGRYGYTF. Here the CDR3 DNA reads TGTGCCAGCAGTTCAGGGCGCTATGGCTACACCTTC.

There are many counts of this clone. The rearrangement links TRBV5-1 to TRBJ2-5, with no clear D. CDR3 size: 14 residues. The germline CDR1 and CDR2 sequences are SGHRS and YFSETQ. Trimming shortened V by 0 bases and J by 0 bases, and 6 bases separated the two germline ends. CDR3 amino acids: CASSLDTYQETQYF. Here the CDR3 DNA reads TGCGCCAGCAGCTTGGACACGTACCAAGAGACCCAGTACTTC.

The chain has TRBV27 and TRBJ2-7; tentatively, D is TRBD2 (6 bases). Between the trimmed V and J ends, which lost 3 bases and 2 bases, there was a span of 11 bases. CDR1 and CDR2 (germline): MNHEY, SMNVEV (reference sequence). CDR3 length: 14 residues. The CDR3 sequence: CASSFAGGPYEQYV. The CDR3 DNA is TGTGCCAGCAGTTTTGCCGGGGGACCCTACGAGCAGTACGTC.

The V and J genes are TRBV25-1 and TRBJ1-3; D might be TRBD1 (5 bases). With 4 bases removed from V and 0 bases from J, the gap between germline ends came to 13 bases. Germline-derived CDR1 and CDR2 are MGHDK and SYGVNS. The CDR3 contains 16 residues. This CDR3 reads CASSVLDSSSGNTIYF. CDR3 in DNA: TGTGCCAGCAGTGTACTCGACAGCTCCTCTGGAAACACCATATATTTT.

The chain employs TRBV5-4 and TRBJ2-2; tentatively, D is TRBD2 (6 bases). Germline V gene data show CDR1 as SGHNT and CDR2 as YYREEE (reference sequence). The ends were cut back, 4 bases at V and 5 bases at J, with 15 bases in the middle. This CDR3 has 15 residues. The CDR3 reads CASSVSGRQTGELFF. The CDR3 DNA follows: TGTGCCAGCAGCGTTAGCGGACGCCAAACCGGGGAGCTGTTTTTT.

This sequence joins TRBV4-3 and TRBJ1-2, with D possibly matching TRBD1 (5 bases). The CDR3 totals 13 residues. Germline V CDR1 and CDR2: LGHNA, YSLEER. Trimming shortened V by 1 base and J by 7 bases, and 10 bases separated the two germline ends. CDR3 sequence (DNA): TGCGCCAGCAGCCAAGGGACATCTTCTGGCTACACCTTC. This codes for CASSQGTSSGYTF.